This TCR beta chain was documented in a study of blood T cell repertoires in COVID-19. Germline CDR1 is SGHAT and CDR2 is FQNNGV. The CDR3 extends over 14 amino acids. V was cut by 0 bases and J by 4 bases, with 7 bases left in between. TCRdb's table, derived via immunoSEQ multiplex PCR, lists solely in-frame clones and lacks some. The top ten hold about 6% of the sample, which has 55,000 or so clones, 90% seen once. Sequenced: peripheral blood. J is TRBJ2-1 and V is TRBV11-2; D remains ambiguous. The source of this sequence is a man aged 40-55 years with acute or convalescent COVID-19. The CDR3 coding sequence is TGTGCCAGCAGCTTAGATCGCAGTTACAATGAGCAGTTCTTC. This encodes CASSLDRSYNEQFF.